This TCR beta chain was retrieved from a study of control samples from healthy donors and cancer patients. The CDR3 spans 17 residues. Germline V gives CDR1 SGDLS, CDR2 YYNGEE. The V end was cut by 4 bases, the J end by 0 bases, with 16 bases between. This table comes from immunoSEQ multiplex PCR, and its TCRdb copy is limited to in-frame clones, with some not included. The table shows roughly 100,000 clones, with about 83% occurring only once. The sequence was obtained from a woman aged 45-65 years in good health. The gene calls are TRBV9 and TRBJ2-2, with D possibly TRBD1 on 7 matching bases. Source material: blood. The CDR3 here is CASSPRGDRANTGELFF. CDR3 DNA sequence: TGTGCCAGCAGCCCTAGGGGGGACAGAGCGAACACCGGGGAGCTGTTTTTT.